The present T cell receptor (beta chain) was sequenced within a study of T-cell reconstitution after alpha-beta-depleted transplantation in children (dated by TCRdb to the mid-2010s). For the wider study: Using TCR repertoire profiling, the study followed T-cell immune reconstitution in a quantitative way in children after TCRalphabeta/CD19-depleted allogeneic hematopoietic cell transplantation. The study at large found these results: About two months after transplant, the apparently early recovery of alphabetaT-cell counts reportedly depended on just several hundred clones that had expanded rapidly and came from non-depleted graft cells. The frequencies of hyperexpanded clones fell over the following months, and after one year, T-cell counts and TCRbeta diversity were mostly attributed to newly produced T cells. In some patients, high TCRbeta diversity at day 60 was attributed to recipient T cells and intrathymic progenitors that had survived conditioning.

Note on this clonotype: The specificity of this receptor is unknown. Base-call qualities are not available, and no considerably larger clone is one nucleotide away.

Reading the label with the study, this specimen's treatment or condition is: allogeneic hematopoietic cell transplantation with graft depleted of TCRalphabeta T cells and CD19 B cells. The children who served as transplant recipients had been given grafts of TCRalphabeta/CD19-depleted allogeneic hematopoietic cells. The library was made by PCR. The data were produced on an Illumina HiSeq 2500. Molecular barcoding was employed in the preparation of TCR libraries, with unique molecular identifiers being used to normalize TCRbeta repertoire quantification. Clones were called with MiXCR by TCRdb after fastp trimmed the public reads at Q25, and only in-frame beta chains were retained. CDR3 protein duplicates are merged, each entry listing the most common genes and DNA. This sample is represented by fewer than 700,000 distinct CDR3 sequences; about 23% of them were singletons. The top ten constitute roughly 15% of the sample.

The CDR3 has 17 amino acids, counting the end cysteine and phenylalanine. CDR3 DNA is the only sequence kept; it has 51 bases, read in frame from the first base. V has 3 bases trimmed and J has 0 bases trimmed; junction bases matching no gene number 9. In the germline V gene (reference sequence), CDR1 corresponds to DFQATT and CDR2 to SNEGSKA. This sample comprised PBMCs, mostly from graft donor cells, obtained 360 days after TCRalphabeta/CD19-depleted stem cell transplant. This TCR derives from a boy less than two years old who had a stem cell transplant for acute myeloid leukemia, so the T cells may come from the graft donor. The sequence is built from TRBV20-1 and TRBJ1-3, with 9 bases in between that match TRBD1. The DNA reads TGCAGTGCTAGCCCGGCCGGGACAGGGATCTCTGGAAACACCATATATTTT. It encodes CSASPAGTGISGNTIYF.